This TCR beta chain comes out of a study of tumor-infiltrating lymphocytes in localized non-small cell lung cancer. Study overall: From each patient, both tumor and uninvolved lung, non-adjacent to tumor, were sampled. Notes on the study in general: Tumor T-cell fraction was not associated with recurrence-free survival. Different pieces of the same tissue went to different assays, confounding technical variation with intratumor heterogeneity.

This CDR3 has 13 amino acids. The V segment lost 2 bases and the J segment 5 bases; nucleotides outside the gene matches: 4. Germline V gene data show CDR1 as SGHRS and CDR2 as YFSETQ. Repertoires were generated with immunoSEQ multiplex PCR, while TCRdb's copy carries only in-frame clones and drops some. This table holds about 16,000 clones, roughly 80% found once. Turning to this clone: Its antigen is as yet unknown.

The specimen sequenced was lung tumor tissue. This TCR was sampled from a human donor with non-small cell lung cancer. This chain connects TRBV5-1 to TRBJ2-7; 7 bases are shared with TRBD1. This CDR3 is CASSFQQGHEQYF. Here the CDR3 DNA reads TGCGCCAGCAGCTTCCAACAGGGGCACGAGCAGTACTTC.